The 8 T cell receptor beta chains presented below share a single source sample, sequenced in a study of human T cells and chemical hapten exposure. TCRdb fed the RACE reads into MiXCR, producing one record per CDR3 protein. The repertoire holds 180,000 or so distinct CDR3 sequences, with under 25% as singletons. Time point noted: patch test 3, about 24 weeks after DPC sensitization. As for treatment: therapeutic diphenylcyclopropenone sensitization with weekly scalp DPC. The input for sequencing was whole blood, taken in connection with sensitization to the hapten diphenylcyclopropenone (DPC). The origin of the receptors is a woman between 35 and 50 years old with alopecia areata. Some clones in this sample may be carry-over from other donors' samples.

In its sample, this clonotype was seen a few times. The CDR3 protein is CASRSLVVGELFF. CDR3 bases: TGTGCCAGCAGATCACTAGTCGTCGGGGAGCTGTTTTTT. The chain combines TRBV6-5 with TRBJ2-2; TRBD2 is a possible D gene (5 bases). The V gene lost 6 bases and the J gene lost 7 bases, with 12 bases spanning the gap. The CDR3 contains 13 residues. Per germline, CDR1 MNHEY and CDR2 SVGAGI.

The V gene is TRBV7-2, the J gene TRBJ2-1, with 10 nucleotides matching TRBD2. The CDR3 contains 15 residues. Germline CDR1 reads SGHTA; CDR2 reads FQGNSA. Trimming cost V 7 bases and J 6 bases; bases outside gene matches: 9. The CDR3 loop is CASTFSGRIRNEQFF. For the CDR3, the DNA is TGTGCCAGCACCTTTAGCGGGAGGATTCGCAATGAGCAGTTCTTC.

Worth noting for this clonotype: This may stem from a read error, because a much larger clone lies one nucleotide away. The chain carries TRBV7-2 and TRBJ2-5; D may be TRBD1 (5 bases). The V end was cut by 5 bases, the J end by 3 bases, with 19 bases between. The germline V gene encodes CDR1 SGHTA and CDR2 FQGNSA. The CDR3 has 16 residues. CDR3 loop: CASSPAWGPPKETQYF. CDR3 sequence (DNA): TGTGCCAGCAGCCCCGCGTGGGGCCCCCCCAAAGAGACCCAGTACTTC.

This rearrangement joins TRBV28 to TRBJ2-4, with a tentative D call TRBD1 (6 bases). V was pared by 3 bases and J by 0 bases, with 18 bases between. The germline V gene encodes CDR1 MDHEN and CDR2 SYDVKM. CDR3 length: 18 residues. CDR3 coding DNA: TGTGCCAGCAGTTTGCTATTTGGACAGTCCCAAGCCAAAAACATTCAGTACTTC. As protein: CASSLLFGQSQAKNIQYF. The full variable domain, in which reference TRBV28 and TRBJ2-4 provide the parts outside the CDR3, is DVKVTQSSRYLVKRTGEKVFLECVQDMDHENMFWYRQDPGLGLRLIYFSYDVKMKEKGDIPEGYSVSREKKERFSLILESASTNQTSMYLCASSLLFGQSQAKNIQYFGAGTRLSVL.

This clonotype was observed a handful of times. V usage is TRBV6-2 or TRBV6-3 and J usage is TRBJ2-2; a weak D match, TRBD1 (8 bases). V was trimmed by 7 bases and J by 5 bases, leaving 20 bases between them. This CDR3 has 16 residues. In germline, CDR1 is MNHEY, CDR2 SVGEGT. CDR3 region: CASTSGQGGRTGELFF. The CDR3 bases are TGTGCCAGCACCTCCGGACAGGGAGGGCGTACCGGGGAGCTGTTTTTT.

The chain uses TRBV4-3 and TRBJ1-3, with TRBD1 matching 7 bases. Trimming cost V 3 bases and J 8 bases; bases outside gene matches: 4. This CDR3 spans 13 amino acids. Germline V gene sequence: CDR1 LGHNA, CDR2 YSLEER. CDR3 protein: CASSQPGGDTIYF. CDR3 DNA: TGCGCCAGCAGCCAGCCAGGGGGAGACACCATATATTTT.

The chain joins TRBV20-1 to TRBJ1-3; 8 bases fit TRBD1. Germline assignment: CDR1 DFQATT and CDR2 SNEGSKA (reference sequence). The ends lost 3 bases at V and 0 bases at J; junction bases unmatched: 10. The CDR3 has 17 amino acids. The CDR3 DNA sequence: TGCAGTGCTAGTCTACCGGGACAGGAGAGCTCTGGAAACACCATATATTTT. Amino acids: CSASLPGQESSGNTIYF.

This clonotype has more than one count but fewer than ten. Here the CDR3 DNA reads TGCAGCGTTGCCGAGACTAACCGTGCTACGCAGTATTTT. Its protein product is CSVAETNRATQYF. The chain uses TRBV29-1 and TRBJ2-3; D possibly corresponds to TRBD2 (5 bases). The CDR3 is made up of 13 amino acids. V was cut by 4 bases and J by 8 bases, with 16 bases left in between. The germline gives CDR1 SQVTM, CDR2 ANQGSEA.